These T cell receptor beta chains were read from a single sample in a study of cytotoxic CD8 clonotypes in ibrutinib-treated CLL. This table comes from immunoSEQ multiplex PCR, and its TCRdb copy is limited to in-frame clones, with some not included. This sample has approximately 45,000 clones; roughly two thirds occur once, and the top ten carry approximately 15%. The sequences come from PBMCs, collected after 12 months of ibrutinib treatment. The receptors come from a human donor with chronic lymphocytic leukemia. CDR3s include the opening cysteine and the closing phenylalanine or tryptophan. A D gene is named only where the DNA matches it firmly. Clone size is stated in some rows and not others, as once, few, many or a class when expanded.

>TRBJ2-2|NA|TRBV11-3|NA
CASSSGDAGELFF
TGTGCCAGCAGCTCCGGGGATGCCGGGGAGCTGTTTTTT
>TRBJ1-2|NA|TRBV6-1|NA
CASSGEGGTGYTF
TGTGCCAGCAGTGGGGAGGGCGGGACTGGCTACACCTTC
>TRBJ1-2|NA|TRBV30|TRBD1
CAWSTGAGYGYTF
TGTGCCTGGTCGACAGGGGCGGGGTATGGCTACACCTTC
>TRBJ2-3|few|TRBV4-1|NA
CASSIDRTDTQYF
TGCGCCAGCAGCATCGACAGGACAGATACGCAGTATTTT
>TRBJ2-7|NA|TRBV19|TRBD1
CASSQTGQSSYEQYF
TGTGCCAGTAGTCAAACGGGACAGTCCTCCTACGAGCAGTACTTC
>TRBJ2-2|NA|TRBV13|TRBD2
CASSPPGLNTGELFF
TGTGCCAGCAGCCCCCCGGGACTAAACACCGGGGAGCTGTTTTTT
>TRBJ1-1|NA|TRBV4-1|TRBD1
CASSLRDRDNTEAFF
TGCGCCAGCAGCCTCCGGGACAGGGATAACACTGAAGCTTTCTTT
>TRBJ2-2|NA|TRBV4-2|TRBD1
CASSRDRGSIGELFF
TGTGCCAGCAGCCGGGACAGGGGGAGTATCGGGGAGCTGTTTTTT
>TRBJ1-2|NA|TRBV7-2|NA
CASSLAVGNYGYTF
TGTGCCAGCAGCTTAGCAGTGGGTAACTATGGCTACACCTTC
>TRBJ2-7|NA|TRBV5-1|TRBD1
CASSLAWGQSLQQYF
TGCGCCAGCAGCTTGGCTTGGGGACAGAGCTTGCAGCAGTACTTC
>TRBJ2-5|NA|TRBV2|NA
CASTLKETADF
TGTGCCAGCACCTTAAAAGAGACAGCGGACTTC
>TRBJ1-1|NA|TRBV10-3|NA
CAIRRQSTMNTEAFF
TGTGCCATCAGGAGGCAGTCAACAATGAACACTGAAGCTTTCTTT